This T cell receptor beta chain comes out of a study of shared clonotypes between healthy human individuals. Overall study findings and caveats: Naive subsets typically showed greater estimated richness than memory subsets. Represented diversity (both genetic and exposure-history) was limited by the small number of donors.

Clones were read by immunoSEQ multiplex PCR, and TCRdb kept only the in-frame ones, dropping some. The sample lists some 2 million clones; roughly 95% were seen once. Selected positively for CCR7 and CD45RO-negative, naive CD8 cells excluded terminally differentiated effector memory CD45RA+ cells. This CDR3 has 14 residues. Trimming pared 2 bases from V and 4 bases from J, leaving 11 bases between. CDR1 is MNHEY, CDR2 SVGAGI, per germline. Details on this clone: The antigen is undetermined.

This TCR was recovered from a man aged 18-30 years in good health. This chain joins TRBV6-5 and TRBJ2-5, with D possibly TRBD2 on 5 matching bases. Sequenced material: naive CD8+ T cells sorted from blood. CDR3 loop: CASSYLTGRETQYF. The CDR3 nucleotides read TGTGCCAGCAGTTACCTAACGGGAAGAGAGACCCAGTACTTC.